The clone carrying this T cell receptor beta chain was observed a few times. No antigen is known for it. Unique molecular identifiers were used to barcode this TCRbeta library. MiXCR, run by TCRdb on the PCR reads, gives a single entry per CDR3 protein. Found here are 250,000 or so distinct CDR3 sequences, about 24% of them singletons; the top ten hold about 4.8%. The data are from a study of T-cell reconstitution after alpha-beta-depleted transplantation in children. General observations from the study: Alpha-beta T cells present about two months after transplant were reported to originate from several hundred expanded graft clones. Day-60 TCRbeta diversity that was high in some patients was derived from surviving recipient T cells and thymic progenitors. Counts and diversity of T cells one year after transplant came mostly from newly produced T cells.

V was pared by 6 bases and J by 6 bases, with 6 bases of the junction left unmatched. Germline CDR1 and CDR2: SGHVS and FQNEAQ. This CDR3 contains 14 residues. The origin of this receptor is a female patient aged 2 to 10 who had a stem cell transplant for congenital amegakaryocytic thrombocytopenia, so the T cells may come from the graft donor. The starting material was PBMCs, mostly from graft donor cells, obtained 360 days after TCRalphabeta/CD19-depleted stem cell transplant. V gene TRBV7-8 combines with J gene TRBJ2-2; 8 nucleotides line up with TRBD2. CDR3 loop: CASRLGGGPGELFF. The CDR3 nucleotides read TGTGCCAGCAGGCTCGGGGGGGGCCCCGGGGAGCTGTTTTTT.